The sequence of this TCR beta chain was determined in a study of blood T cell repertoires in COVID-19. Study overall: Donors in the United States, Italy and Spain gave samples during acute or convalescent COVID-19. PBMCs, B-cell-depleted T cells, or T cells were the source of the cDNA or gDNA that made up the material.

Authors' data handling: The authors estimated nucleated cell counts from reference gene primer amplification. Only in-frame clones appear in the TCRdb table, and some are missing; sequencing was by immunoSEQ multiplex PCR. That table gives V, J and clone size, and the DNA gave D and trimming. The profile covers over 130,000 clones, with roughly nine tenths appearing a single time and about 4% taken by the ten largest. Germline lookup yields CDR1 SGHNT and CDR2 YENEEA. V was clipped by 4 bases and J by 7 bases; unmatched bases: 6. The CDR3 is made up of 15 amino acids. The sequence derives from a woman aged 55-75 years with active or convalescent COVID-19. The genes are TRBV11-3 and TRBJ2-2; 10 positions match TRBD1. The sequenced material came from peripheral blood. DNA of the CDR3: TGTGCCAGCAGCTCAGACAGGGGGCGTAGCGGGGAGCTGTTTTTT. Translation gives CASSSDRGRSGELFF.